This T cell receptor (beta chain) was captured by sequencing in a study of cytomegalovirus exposure and HLA in healthy donors. A single count supports this clone. A multiplex PCR was run with 60 Vbeta primers and 13 Jbeta primers. TCRdb keeps only in-frame clones here, not all; method: immunoSEQ multiplex PCR. The table includes around 300,000 clones, about 66% detected once. This CDR3 has 16 amino acids. All the people who gave samples were healthy bone marrow donors. The chain couples TRBV21-1 to TRBJ1-4; the table calls TRBD1, which could not be checked here. TRBV21-1 is a documented pseudogene. The specimen sequenced was PBMCs. The source of this sequence is a female donor in good health and CMV-seronegative. Written as DNA, the CDR3 is TGTGCCAGCAGCAAAGGGCTCGATTCAACTAATGAAAAACTGTTTTTT. Amino acid sequence: CASSKGLDSTNEKLFF.